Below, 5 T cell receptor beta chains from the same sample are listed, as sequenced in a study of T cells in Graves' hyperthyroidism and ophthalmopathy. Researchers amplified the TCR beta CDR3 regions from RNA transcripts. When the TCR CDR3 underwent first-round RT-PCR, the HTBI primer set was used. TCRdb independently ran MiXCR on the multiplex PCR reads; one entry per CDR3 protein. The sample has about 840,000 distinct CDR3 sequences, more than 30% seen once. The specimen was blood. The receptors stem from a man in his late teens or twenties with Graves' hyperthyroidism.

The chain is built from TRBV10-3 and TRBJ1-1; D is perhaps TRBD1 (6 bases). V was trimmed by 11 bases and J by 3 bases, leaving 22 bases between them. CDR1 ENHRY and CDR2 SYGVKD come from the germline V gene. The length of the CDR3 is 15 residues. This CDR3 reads CAVNGRRGSDTEAFF. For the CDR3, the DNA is TGTGCCGTTAACGGACGCAGGGGCTCGGACACTGAAGCTTTCTTT.

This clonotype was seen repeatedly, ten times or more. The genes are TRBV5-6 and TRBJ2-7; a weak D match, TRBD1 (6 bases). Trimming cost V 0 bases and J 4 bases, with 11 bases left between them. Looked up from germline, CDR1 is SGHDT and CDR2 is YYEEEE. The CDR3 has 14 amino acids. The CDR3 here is CASSLVQGTYEQYF. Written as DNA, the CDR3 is TGTGCCAGCAGCTTGGTCCAGGGGACGTACGAGCAGTACTTC.

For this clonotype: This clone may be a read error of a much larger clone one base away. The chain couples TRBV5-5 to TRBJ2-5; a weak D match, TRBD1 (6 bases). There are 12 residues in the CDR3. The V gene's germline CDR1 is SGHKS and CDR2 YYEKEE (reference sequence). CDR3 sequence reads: CANSFRGETQYF. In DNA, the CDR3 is TGTGCCAACAGCTTCAGGGGAGAGACCCAGTACTTC.

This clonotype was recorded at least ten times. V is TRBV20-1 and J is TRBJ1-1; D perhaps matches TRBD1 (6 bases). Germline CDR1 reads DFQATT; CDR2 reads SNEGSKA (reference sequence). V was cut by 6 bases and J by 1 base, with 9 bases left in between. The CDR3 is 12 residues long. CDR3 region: CSAATGNTEAFF. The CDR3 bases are TGCAGTGCGGCGACAGGGAACACTGAAGCTTTCTTT.

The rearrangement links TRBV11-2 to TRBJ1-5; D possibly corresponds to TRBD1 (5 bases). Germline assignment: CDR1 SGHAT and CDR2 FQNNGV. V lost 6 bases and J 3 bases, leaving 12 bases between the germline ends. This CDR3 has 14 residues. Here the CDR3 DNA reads TGTGCCAGCAGACCTGGGGGTACCAATCAGCCCCAGCATTTT. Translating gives CASRPGGTNQPQHF.